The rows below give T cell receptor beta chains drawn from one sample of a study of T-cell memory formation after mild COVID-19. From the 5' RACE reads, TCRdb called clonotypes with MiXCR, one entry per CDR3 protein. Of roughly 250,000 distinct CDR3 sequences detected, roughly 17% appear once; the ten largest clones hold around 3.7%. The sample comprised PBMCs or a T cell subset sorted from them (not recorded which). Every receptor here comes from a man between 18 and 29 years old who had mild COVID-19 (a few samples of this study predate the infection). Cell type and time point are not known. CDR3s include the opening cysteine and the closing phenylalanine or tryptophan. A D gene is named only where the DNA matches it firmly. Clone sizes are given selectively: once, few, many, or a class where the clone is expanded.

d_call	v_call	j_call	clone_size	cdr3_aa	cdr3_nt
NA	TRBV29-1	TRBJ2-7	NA	CSGFRGVEQYF	TGCAGCGGGTTCAGGGGTGTCGAGCAGTACTTC
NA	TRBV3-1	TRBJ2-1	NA	CASSQDLEGEQFF	TGTGCCAGCAGCCAAGATCTAGAGGGAGAGCAGTTCTTC
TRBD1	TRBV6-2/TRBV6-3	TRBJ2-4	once	CASRQGARNIQYF	TGTGCCAGCAGACAGGGGGCACGGAACATTCAGTACTTC
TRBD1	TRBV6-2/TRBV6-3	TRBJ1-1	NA	CASRATGGTEAFF	TGTGCCAGCAGGGCCACAGGGGGCACTGAAGCTTTCTTT
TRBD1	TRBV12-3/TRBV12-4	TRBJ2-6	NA	CASSFWGQPGANVLTF	TGTGCCAGCAGTTTTTGGGGACAGCCTGGGGCCAACGTCCTGACTTTC
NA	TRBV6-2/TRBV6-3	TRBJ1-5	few	CASRPLRDDQPQHF	TGTGCCAGCAGACCCCTTAGGGACGATCAGCCCCAGCATTTT
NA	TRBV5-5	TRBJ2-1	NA	CASSLGPSPYNEQFF	TGTGCCAGCAGCTTGGGACCGAGCCCCTACAATGAGCAGTTCTTC
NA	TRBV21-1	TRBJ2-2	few	CASSKCPPTSGGPNGELFF	TGTGCCAGCAGCAAATGCCCCCCCACTAGCGGGGGGCCCAACGGGGAGCTGTTTTTT
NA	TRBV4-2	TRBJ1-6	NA	CASSQSPGAPLHF	TGTGCCAGCAGCCAAAGTCCTGGGGCACCCCTCCACTTT
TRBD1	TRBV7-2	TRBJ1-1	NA	CASSLAGQGATEAFF	TGTGCCAGCAGCTTGGCTGGACAGGGGGCCACTGAAGCTTTCTTT
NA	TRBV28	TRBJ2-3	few	CASQGRDTDTQYF	TGTGCCAGCCAAGGCCGAGACACAGATACGCAGTATTTT
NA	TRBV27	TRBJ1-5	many	CASSLRYRGDQPQHF	TGTGCCAGCAGTTTACGATATCGTGGAGATCAGCCCCAGCATTTT
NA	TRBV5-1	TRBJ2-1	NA	CASSLSRGKGPYNEQFF	TGCGCCAGCAGCTTGTCGCGGGGTAAAGGACCCTACAATGAGCAGTTCTTC
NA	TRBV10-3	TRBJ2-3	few	CAISVRITSTDTQYF	TGTGCCATCAGTGTAAGGATTACTAGCACAGATACGCAGTATTTT
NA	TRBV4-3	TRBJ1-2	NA	CASSPRGDANYGYTF	TGCGCCAGCAGCCCTCGAGGGGACGCCAACTATGGCTACACCTTC
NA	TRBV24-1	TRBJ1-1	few	CATSGGTEAFF	TGTGCCACCAGTGGGGGCACTGAAGCTTTCTTT
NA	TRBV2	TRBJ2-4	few	CASSALIAKNIQYF	TGTGCCAGCAGTGCGCTAATAGCCAAAAACATTCAGTACTTC
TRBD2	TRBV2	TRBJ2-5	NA	CASSESSGGRTQYF	TGTGCCAGCAGTGAGAGTAGCGGGGGACGGACCCAGTACTTC
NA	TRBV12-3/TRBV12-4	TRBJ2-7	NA	CASSLEESYEQYF	TGTGCCAGCAGTTTAGAGGAGTCCTACGAGCAGTACTTC
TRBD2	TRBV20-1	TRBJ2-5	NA	CSAIPRGTYQETQYF	TGCAGTGCTATCCCGCGGGGGACGTACCAAGAGACCCAGTACTTC
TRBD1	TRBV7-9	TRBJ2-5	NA	CASSVTGAGETQYF	TGTGCCAGCAGCGTAACAGGGGCAGGGGAGACCCAGTACTTC
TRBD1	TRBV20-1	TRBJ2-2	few	CSARSTGVAIGELFF	TGCAGTGCTAGGTCGACAGGGGTGGCAATCGGGGAGCTGTTTTTT
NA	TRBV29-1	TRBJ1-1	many	CSVEDRRTEAFF	TGCAGCGTTGAAGACCGGAGGACTGAAGCTTTCTTT
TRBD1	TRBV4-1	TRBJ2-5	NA	CASSQPRQGETQYF	TGCGCCAGCAGCCAACCTCGACAGGGAGAGACCCAGTACTTC
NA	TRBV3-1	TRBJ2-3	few	CASSQEGTDTQYF	TGTGCCAGCAGCCAAGAAGGTACAGATACGCAGTATTTT
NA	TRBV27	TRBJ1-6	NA	CASSLQGIRNSPLHF	TGTGCCAGCAGTTTACAGGGGATTCGTAATTCACCCCTCCACTTT
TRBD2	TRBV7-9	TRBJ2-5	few	CASSYLADIQETQYF	TGTGCCAGCAGCTATCTAGCGGACATCCAAGAGACCCAGTACTTC
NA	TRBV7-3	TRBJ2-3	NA	CASSLTSGTEDTQYF	TGTGCCAGCAGCTTAACGTCTGGTACGGAAGATACGCAGTATTTT
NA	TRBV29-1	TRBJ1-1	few	CSVNRVNTEAFF	TGCAGCGTGAACAGGGTGAACACTGAAGCTTTCTTT
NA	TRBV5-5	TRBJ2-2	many	CASSLSPGAGELFF	TGTGCCAGCAGCTTGAGTCCTGGAGCCGGGGAGCTGTTTTTT
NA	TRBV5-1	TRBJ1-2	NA	CASSLGGGDGYTF	TGCGCCAGCAGCTTGGGAGGAGGTGATGGCTACACCTTC
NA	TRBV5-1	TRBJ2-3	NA	CASSTREDTQYF	TGCGCCAGCAGCACCAGAGAAGATACGCAGTATTTT
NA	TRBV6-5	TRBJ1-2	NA	CASSYTRGFGYTF	TGTGCCAGCAGTTATACTCGCGGCTTTGGCTACACCTTC
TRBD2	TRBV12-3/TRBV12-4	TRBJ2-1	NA	CASSLSGGADNEQFF	TGTGCCAGCAGCTTGAGCGGGGGGGCGGACAATGAGCAGTTCTTC
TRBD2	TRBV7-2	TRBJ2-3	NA	CASSRDYGTDTQYF	TGTGCCAGCAGCCGGGACTACGGGACAGATACGCAGTATTTT
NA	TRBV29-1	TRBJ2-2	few	CSVESPNTGELFF	TGCAGCGTTGAATCTCCGAACACCGGGGAGCTGTTTTTT
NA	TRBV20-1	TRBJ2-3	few	CSASLRSTDTQYF	TGCAGTGCTAGCCTTAGATCCACAGATACGCAGTATTTT
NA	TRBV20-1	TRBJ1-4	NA	CSARDRRGFEKLFF	TGCAGTGCTAGAGATAGGAGAGGATTCGAAAAACTGTTTTTT
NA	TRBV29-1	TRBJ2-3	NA	CSGSGTRDSTDTQYF	TGCAGCGGGTCCGGGACAAGGGATAGCACAGATACGCAGTATTTT
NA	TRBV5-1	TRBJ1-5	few	CASSLDGTSAQHF	TGCGCCAGCAGCTTGGATGGGACTTCGGCCCAGCATTTT
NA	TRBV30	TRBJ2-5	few	CAWSVPFLGETQYF	TGTGCCTGGAGTGTTCCCTTTTTGGGAGAGACCCAGTACTTC
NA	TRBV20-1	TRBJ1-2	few	CSAGDTTGSYGYTF	TGCAGTGCTGGGGATACCACAGGGTCCTATGGCTACACCTTC
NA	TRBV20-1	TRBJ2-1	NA	CSARGGRGEQFF	TGCAGTGCTAGAGGTGGAAGAGGTGAGCAGTTCTTC
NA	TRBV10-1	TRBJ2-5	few	CASSESGRETQYF	TGCGCCAGCAGTGAGTCGGGGAGAGAGACCCAGTACTTC
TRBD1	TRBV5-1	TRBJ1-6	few	CASSLVSGTGISPLHF	TGCGCCAGCAGCTTGGTTTCCGGGACAGGGATTTCACCCCTCCACTTT
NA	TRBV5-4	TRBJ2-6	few	CASRGTGANVLTF	TGTGCTAGCAGGGGAACTGGGGCCAACGTCCTGACTTTC
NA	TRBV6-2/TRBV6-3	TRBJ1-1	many	CASSFNGLGNTEAFF	TGTGCCAGCAGTTTCAATGGTTTAGGGAACACTGAAGCTTTCTTT
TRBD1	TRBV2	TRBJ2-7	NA	CASRDRAYEQYF	TGTGCCAGCAGGGACAGGGCCTACGAGCAGTACTTC
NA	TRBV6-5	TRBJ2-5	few	CASSYSYYQETQYF	TGTGCCAGCAGTTACTCCTACTACCAAGAGACCCAGTACTTC
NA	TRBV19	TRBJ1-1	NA	CASSIGDPGTEAFF	TGTGCCAGTAGTATTGGGGACCCCGGCACTGAAGCTTTCTTT
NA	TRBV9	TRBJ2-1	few	CASSVGGSAYNEQFF	TGTGCCAGCAGCGTAGGAGGGAGCGCATACAATGAGCAGTTCTTC
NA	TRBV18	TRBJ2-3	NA	CASSPIGRSTSTDTQYF	TGTGCCAGCTCACCAATCGGACGCAGTACTAGCACAGATACGCAGTATTTT
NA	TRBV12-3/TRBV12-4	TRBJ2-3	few	CASSLSGHGTDTQYF	TGTGCCAGCAGTCTCAGCGGGCACGGCACAGATACGCAGTATTTT
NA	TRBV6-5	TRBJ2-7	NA	CASSYSGASSYEQYF	TGTGCCAGCAGTTACTCAGGGGCATCCTCCTACGAGCAGTACTTC
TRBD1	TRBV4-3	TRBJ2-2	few	CASRAPGQGTGELFF	TGCGCCAGCAGGGCCCCGGGACAGGGAACCGGGGAGCTGTTTTTT
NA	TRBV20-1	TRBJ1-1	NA	CSARPPRGTGPNTEAFF	TGCAGTGCTAGGCCCCCGCGGGGTACCGGCCCGAACACTGAAGCTTTCTTT